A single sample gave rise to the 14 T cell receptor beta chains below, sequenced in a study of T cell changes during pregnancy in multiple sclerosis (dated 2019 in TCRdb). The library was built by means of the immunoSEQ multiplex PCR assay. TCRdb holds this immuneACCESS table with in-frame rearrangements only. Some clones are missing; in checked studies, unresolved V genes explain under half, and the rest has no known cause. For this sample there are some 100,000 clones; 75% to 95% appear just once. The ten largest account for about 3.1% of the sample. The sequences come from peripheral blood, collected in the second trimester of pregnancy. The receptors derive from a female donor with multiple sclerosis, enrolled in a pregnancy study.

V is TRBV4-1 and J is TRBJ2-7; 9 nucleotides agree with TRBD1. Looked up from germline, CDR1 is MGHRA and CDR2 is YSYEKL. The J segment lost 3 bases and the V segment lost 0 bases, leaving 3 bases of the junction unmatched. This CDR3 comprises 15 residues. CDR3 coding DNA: TGCGCCAGCAGCCAAGATTGGACAGGGGTCTACGAGCAGTACTTC. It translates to CASSQDWTGVYEQYF.

The CDR3 sequence is CASSLGPRRGFTYEQYF. Written as DNA, the CDR3 is TGTGCCAGCAGCTTAGGGCCACGGCGGGGGTTTACCTACGAGCAGTACTTC. This chain connects TRBV11-2 to TRBJ2-7; 7 bases are shared with TRBD2. This CDR3 is 17 amino acids long. The germline V gene has CDR1 SGHAT and CDR2 FQNNGV. The ends lost 1 base at V and 2 bases at J; junction bases unmatched: 11.

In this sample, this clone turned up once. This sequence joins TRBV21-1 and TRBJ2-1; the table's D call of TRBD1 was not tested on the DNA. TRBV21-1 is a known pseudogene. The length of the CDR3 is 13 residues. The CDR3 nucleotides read TGTGCCAGCACTACAGGGGGCGGGAATGAGCAGTTCTTC. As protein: CASTTGGGNEQFF.

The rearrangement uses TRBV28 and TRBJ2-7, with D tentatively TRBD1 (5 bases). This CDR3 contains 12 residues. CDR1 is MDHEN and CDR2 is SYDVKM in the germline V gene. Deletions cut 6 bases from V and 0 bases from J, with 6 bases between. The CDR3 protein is CASRGVSYEQYF. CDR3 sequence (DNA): TGTGCCAGCAGAGGGGTCTCCTACGAGCAGTACTTC.

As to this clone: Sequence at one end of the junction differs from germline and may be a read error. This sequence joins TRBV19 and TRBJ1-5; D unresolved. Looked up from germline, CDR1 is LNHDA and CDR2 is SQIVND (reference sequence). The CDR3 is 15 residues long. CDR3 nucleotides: TGTGCCAGCAGTATAGGGCCGGGAAGCAATCAGCCCCAGCATTTT. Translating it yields CASSIGPGSNQPQHF.

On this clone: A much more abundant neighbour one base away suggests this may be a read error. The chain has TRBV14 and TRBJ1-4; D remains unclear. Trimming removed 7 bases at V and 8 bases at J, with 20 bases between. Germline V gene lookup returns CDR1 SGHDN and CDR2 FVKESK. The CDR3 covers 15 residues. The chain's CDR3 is CASNPRSRRGEKLFF. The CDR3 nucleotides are TGTGCCAGCAACCCCCGGAGCCGTCGTGGAGAAAAACTGTTTTTT.

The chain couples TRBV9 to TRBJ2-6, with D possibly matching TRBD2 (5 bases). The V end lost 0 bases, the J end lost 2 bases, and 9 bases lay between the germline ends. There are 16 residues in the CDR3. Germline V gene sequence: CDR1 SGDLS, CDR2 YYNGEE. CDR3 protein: CASSVELGTGANVLTF. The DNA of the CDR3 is TGTGCCAGCAGCGTAGAACTCGGGACTGGGGCCAACGTCCTGACTTTC.

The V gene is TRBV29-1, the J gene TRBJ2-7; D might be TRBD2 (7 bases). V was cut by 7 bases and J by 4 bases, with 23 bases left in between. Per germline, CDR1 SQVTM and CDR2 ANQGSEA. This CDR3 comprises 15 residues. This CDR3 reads CSAKGGEGRGYEQYF. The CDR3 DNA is TGCAGCGCGAAAGGGGGGGAGGGCCGGGGATACGAGCAGTACTTC.

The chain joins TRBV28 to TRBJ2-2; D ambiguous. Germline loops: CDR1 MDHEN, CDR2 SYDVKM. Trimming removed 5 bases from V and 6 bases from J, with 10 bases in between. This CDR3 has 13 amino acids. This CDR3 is CASSPSSPGELFF. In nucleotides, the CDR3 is TGTGCCAGCAGTCCCTCTTCCCCCGGGGAGCTGTTTTTT.

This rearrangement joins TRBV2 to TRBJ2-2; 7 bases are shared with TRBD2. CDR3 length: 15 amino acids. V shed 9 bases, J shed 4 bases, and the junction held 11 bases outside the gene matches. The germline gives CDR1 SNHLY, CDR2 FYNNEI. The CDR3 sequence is CASAQGRAITGELFF. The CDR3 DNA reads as TGTGCCAGTGCACAAGGGAGGGCCATCACCGGGGAGCTGTTTTTT.

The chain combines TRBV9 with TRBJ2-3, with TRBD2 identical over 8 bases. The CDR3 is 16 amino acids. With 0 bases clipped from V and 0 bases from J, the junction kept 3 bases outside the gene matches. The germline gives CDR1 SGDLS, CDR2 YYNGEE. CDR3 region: CASSVEAGASTDTQYF. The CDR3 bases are TGTGCCAGCAGCGTAGAAGCGGGAGCTAGCACAGATACGCAGTATTTT.

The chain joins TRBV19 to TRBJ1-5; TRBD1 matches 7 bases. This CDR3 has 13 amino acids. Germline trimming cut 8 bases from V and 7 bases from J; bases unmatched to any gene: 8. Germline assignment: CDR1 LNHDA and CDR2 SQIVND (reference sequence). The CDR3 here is CASVDRDGQPQHF. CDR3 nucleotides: TGTGCCAGTGTTGACAGGGATGGACAGCCCCAGCATTTT.

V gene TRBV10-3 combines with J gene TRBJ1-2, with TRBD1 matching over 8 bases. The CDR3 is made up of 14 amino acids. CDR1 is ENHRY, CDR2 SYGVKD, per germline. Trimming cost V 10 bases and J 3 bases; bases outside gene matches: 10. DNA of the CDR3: TGTGCCACCGTTCAGGGGGCAGTTGACTATGGCTACACCTTC. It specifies CATVQGAVDYGYTF.

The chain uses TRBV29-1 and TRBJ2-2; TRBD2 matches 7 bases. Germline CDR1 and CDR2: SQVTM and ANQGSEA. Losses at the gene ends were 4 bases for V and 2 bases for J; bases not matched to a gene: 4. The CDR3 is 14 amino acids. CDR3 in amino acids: CSVAGTINTGELFF. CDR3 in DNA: TGCAGCGTTGCGGGGACTATAAACACCGGGGAGCTGTTTTTT.